The 19 T cell receptor beta chains in this list originate from one sample, sequenced in a study of long-term antiretroviral therapy in people with HIV. Assay version v3.0 of immunoSEQ was used, and it was run at survey level. The assay was immunoSEQ multiplex PCR, and TCRdb's table has in-frame clones only and misses some. The data hold over 30,000 clones, with roughly 74% observed a single time. The sample was unsorted PBMCs, taken 3 years after starting antiretroviral therapy. These receptors all come from a man between 45 and 60 years old with HIV.

CDR3 protein: CASSYTVGELFF. The CDR3 coding sequence is TGTGCCAGCAGTTACACTGTCGGGGAGCTGTTTTTT. The gene calls are TRBV6-5 and TRBJ2-2, with D unclear. Germline V gene sequence: CDR1 MNHEY, CDR2 SVGAGI. V was trimmed by 2 bases and J by 7 bases, leaving 5 bases between them. This CDR3 spans 12 amino acids.

The CDR3 region is CASSVSGGAYNEQFF. The CDR3 DNA reads as TGTGCCAGCAGTGTAAGCGGGGGGGCCTACAATGAGCAGTTCTTC. V usage is TRBV2 and J usage is TRBJ2-1; the match to TRBD2 covers 10 bases. V dropped 4 bases and J dropped 2; count of bases not matched to a gene: 2. This CDR3 contains 15 residues. In germline, CDR1 is SNHLY, CDR2 FYNNEI.

This clone has only a few counts. Other DNA sequences of this sample code for an identical CDR3. The chain couples TRBV7-2 to TRBJ1-5, with D hard to call. Deletions cut 4 bases from V and 4 bases from J, with 5 bases between. The germline gives CDR1 SGHTA, CDR2 FQGNSA. This CDR3 has 12 amino acids. CDR3 in amino acids: CASSSYNQPQHF. DNA of the CDR3: TGTGCCAGCAGCTCATATAATCAGCCCCAGCATTTT.

This sequence joins TRBV28 and TRBJ2-7; TRBD1 matches 7 bases. The CDR3 consists of 14 residues. CDR1 is MDHEN and CDR2 is SYDVKM in the germline V gene. V lost 3 bases, J lost 3 bases, and 5 bases stayed unmatched. This chain's CDR3 is CASSFPTGDYEQYF. The DNA for the CDR3 is TGTGCCAGCAGTTTCCCTACAGGGGACTACGAGCAGTACTTC.

The rearrangement links TRBV28 to TRBJ1-5, with D possibly being TRBD1 (6 bases). V was trimmed by 6 bases and J by 7 bases, leaving 19 bases between them. CDR3 size: 15 residues. Germline V gene lookup returns CDR1 MDHEN and CDR2 SYDVKM. CDR3 loop: CASRSGQPGGQPQHF. The DNA for the CDR3 is TGTGCCAGCAGGTCGGGACAACCGGGCGGACAGCCCCAGCATTTT.

This clone was counted a few times. V and J are TRBV5-4 and TRBJ2-7; D is uncertain. The V gene's germline CDR1 is SGHNT and CDR2 YYREEE (reference sequence). V was cut by 7 bases and J by 3 bases, with 11 bases left in between. CDR3 length equals 12 residues. CDR3: CASRQDGYEQYF. The DNA of the CDR3 is TGTGCCAGCCGCCAGGACGGCTACGAGCAGTACTTC.

The rearrangement links TRBV27 to TRBJ1-1; a weak D match, TRBD1 (5 bases). Per the germline V gene, CDR1 is MNHEY and CDR2 is SMNVEV (reference sequence). V was pared by 5 bases and J by 4 bases, with 14 bases between. The CDR3 extends over 14 amino acids. The CDR3 region has the DNA TGTGCCAGCAGTGAGACAGATCAGTCCACTGAAGCTTTCTTT. Its protein product is CASSETDQSTEAFF.

V gene TRBV27 combines with J gene TRBJ2-3; a weak D match, TRBD1 (6 bases). Germline CDR1 is MNHEY and CDR2 is SMNVEV (reference sequence). V gave up 6 bases and J gave up 6 bases, with 16 bases separating them. The CDR3 runs 14 residues. The CDR3 region is CASRASGAPDTQYF. In DNA form, the CDR3 reads TGTGCCAGCAGGGCATCAGGGGCCCCGGATACGCAGTATTTT.

This chain connects TRBV27 to TRBJ2-2; 9 bases are a match to TRBD2. The germline CDR1 and CDR2 sequences are MNHEY and SMNVEV (reference sequence). The CDR3 has 18 amino acids. The junction had 7 bases not matched to a gene; V was cut back by 0 bases and J by 2 bases. The CDR3 spells CASSLSRSGGLNTGELFF. The CDR3 DNA sequence: TGTGCCAGCAGTTTATCCCGCAGCGGGGGGCTAAACACCGGGGAGCTGTTTTTT.

This chain links TRBV10-1 with TRBJ2-7; TRBD1 is a possible D gene (6 bases). The germline V gene encodes CDR1 WNHNN and CDR2 SYGVQD (reference sequence). The V end lost 6 bases, the J end lost 2 bases, and 17 bases lay between the germline ends. The length of the CDR3 is 15 residues. CDR3 amino acids: CASSVPGHLTYEQYF. The CDR3, as DNA: TGCGCCAGCAGCGTTCCGGGACACCTTACCTACGAGCAGTACTTC.

This chain links TRBV4-1 with TRBJ2-3, with D perhaps assigned TRBD1 or TRBD2 (5 bases each). The germline gives CDR1 MGHRA, CDR2 YSYEKL. Trimming took off 1 base at V and 0 bases at J, with 8 bases between the two ends. The CDR3 totals 15 residues. CDR3 residues: CASSQGRGSTDTQYF. The DNA for the CDR3 is TGCGCCAGCAGCCAAGGACGGGGCAGCACAGATACGCAGTATTTT.

The DNA of the CDR3 is TGCGCCAGCAGCCAAGACCCACTAGCGGGAGGCGAGCAGTACTTC. It yields the protein CASSQDPLAGGEQYF. The chain combines TRBV4-3 with TRBJ2-5, with 12 bases identical to TRBD2. The DNA matches TRBJ2-7 better at its end, which makes the J call doubtful. This CDR3 contains 15 residues. Germline V gene data show CDR1 as LGHNA and CDR2 as YSLEER.

The chain is built from TRBV6-1 and TRBJ2-3; a weak D match, TRBD1 (5 bases). V shed 5 bases and J shed 3 bases, with 12 bases lying between them. In germline, CDR1 is MNHNS, CDR2 SASEGT. CDR3 length equals 14 residues. CDR3 sequence reads: CASSSRVTTDTQYF. CDR3 sequence (DNA): TGTGCCAGCAGTTCCAGGGTTACTACAGATACGCAGTATTTT.

The genes are TRBV6-6 and TRBJ1-1; weak D call: TRBD1 (5 bases). V was pared by 7 bases and J by 2 bases, with 8 bases between. CDR1 and CDR2 (germline): MNHNY, SVGAGI (reference sequence). CDR3 length equals 12 residues. CDR3 in DNA: TGTGCCAGCAACAGGCCAAACACTGAAGCTTTCTTT. It specifies CASNRPNTEAFF.

The V call is TRBV27, the J call TRBJ2-1; D gene unclear. Trimming removed 3 bases from V and 6 bases from J, with 9 bases in between. The CDR3 is 13 amino acids. CDR1 is MNHEY, CDR2 SMNVEV, per germline (reference sequence). The CDR3 reads CASSLTRRNEQFF. CDR3 DNA sequence: TGTGCCAGCAGTTTGACCCGGCGCAATGAGCAGTTCTTC.

The rearrangement joins TRBV29-1 to TRBJ1-1; D unclear. Trimming shortened V by 4 bases and J by 4 bases, and 16 bases separated the two germline ends. The CDR3 is 14 amino acids. CDR1 is SQVTM, CDR2 ANQGSEA, per germline. The CDR3 nucleotides are TGCAGCGTTGTTACAGCCATACGGGGCACTGAAGCTTTCTTT. This sequence encodes CSVVTAIRGTEAFF.

Here the CDR3 reads CASSLTGGNNYGYTF. The CDR3 DNA is TGTGCCAGCAGTCTGACAGGGGGGAATAACTATGGCTACACCTTC. The chain has TRBV28 and TRBJ1-2; 9 nucleotides line up with TRBD1. V gave up 5 bases and J gave up 1 base; unmatched junction bases: 5. The CDR3 has 15 residues. Germline V gene data show CDR1 as MDHEN and CDR2 as SYDVKM.

J is TRBJ2-3 and V is TRBV28; 9 nucleotides agree with TRBD2. This CDR3 has 15 amino acids. Unmatched junction bases numbered 6, after V lost 5 bases and J lost 3 bases. The V gene's germline CDR1 is MDHEN and CDR2 SYDVKM. The CDR3 reads CASSLNSGRTDTQYF. The CDR3 DNA sequence: TGTGCCAGCAGTCTCAATAGCGGGAGAACAGATACGCAGTATTTT.

This rearrangement joins TRBV18 to TRBJ2-2; the match to TRBD2 covers 11 bases. Germline V gives CDR1 KGHSH, CDR2 LQKENI. The V and J ends lost 3 bases and 1 base, in that order; junction bases with no gene match: 1. The CDR3 consists of 16 residues. DNA of the CDR3: TGTGCCAGCTCACCGGGACTAGCGGAGAACACCGGGGAGCTGTTTTTT. It specifies CASSPGLAENTGELFF.